Included here is one T cell receptor (beta chain) sequence, with context. Germline V gene data show CDR1 as SQVTM and CDR2 as ANQGSEA. V gave up 8 bases and J gave up 3 bases, with 27 bases separating them. The CDR3 loop spans 17 amino acids. In the authors' workflow: Reference gene primer amplification gave estimated nucleated cell counts. This table comes from immunoSEQ multiplex PCR, and its TCRdb copy is limited to in-frame clones, with some not included. V and J calls and clone size are as listed in that table; D and trimming were resolved from the DNA. The repertoire holds just under 250,000 clones, with around 87% as singletons. This sample was taken from a study of blood T cell repertoires in COVID-19. Whole-study context: COVID-19 samples, acute and convalescent, were from the United States, Italy and Spain. In each case, the material was cDNA or gDNA derived from T cells, B-cell-depleted T cells, or PBMCs.

The rearrangement joins TRBV29-1 to TRBJ2-3; possible D gene TRBD1, 5 bases. The receptor was isolated from a young woman who had recovered from COVID-19. The sequenced material came from peripheral blood. Written as DNA, the CDR3 is TGCAGCCCCTTATTACATGGGGCATCAAACCCTACAGATACGCAGTATTTT. Its translation: CSPLLHGASNPTDTQYF.